The clone carrying this TCR beta chain was picked up a small number of times. Its target is unknown. This entry belongs to a study of blood T cells in healthy people across ages. Study-level results: Shifts in expanded clonotypes may have been confounded by donor CMV status, which was unknown. Older individuals had lower TCR beta diversity per million T cells (the decline was roughly linear).

A J-beta primer mix and a sample-barcoded 5' primer were used in a second PCR of roughly 6 to 11 cycles. Using its own MiXCR run on the 5' RACE reads, TCRdb lists one record per CDR3 protein. In the table there are approximately 1.5 million distinct CDR3 sequences, 34% of which are singletons. This CDR3 is built from 20 residues. Germline CDR1 and CDR2: SGHTA and FQGNSA. V was clipped by 1 base and J by 0 bases, with 22 bases between them. This clonotype was obtained from a woman in her twenties or thirties in good health. The specimen sequenced was blood. V usage is TRBV7-2 and J usage is TRBJ2-1; D might be TRBD2 (5 bases). CDR3 region: CASSLEGVGLASGSYNEQFF. CDR3 bases: TGTGCCAGCAGCTTAGAGGGAGTAGGGCTAGCTTCCGGCTCCTACAATGAGCAGTTCTTC. Full variable domain (remainder filled in from reference TRBV7-2 and TRBJ2-1): GAGVSQSPSNKVTEKGKDVELRCDPISGHTALYWYRQSLGQGLEFLIYFQGNSAPDKSGLPSDRFSAERTGGSVSTLTIQRTQQEDSAVYLCASSLEGVGLASGSYNEQFFGPGTRLTVL.